This TCR beta chain was captured by sequencing in a study of blood T cell repertoires in COVID-19. Whole-study context: Acute-phase and convalescent COVID-19 samples originated in the United States, Italy and Spain. T cells, B-cell-depleted T cells, or PBMCs supplied cDNA or gDNA.

The authors' processing: Amplifying reference gene primers gave estimates of nucleated cell counts. Generated by immunoSEQ multiplex PCR, the TCRdb table keeps only in-frame clones and is missing some. From that table come the V and J calls and clone size; the DNA was used to work out D and trimming. The repertoire has roughly 60,000 clones, approximately 91% of them found once; the top ten carry over 3.5%. The CDR3 has 16 residues. Germline V CDR1 and CDR2: LNHDA, SQIVND (reference sequence). The V end lost 2 bases, the J end lost 4 bases, and 17 bases lay between the germline ends. Sequencing input: peripheral blood. This sequence was found in a man aged 45 to 65 with active COVID-19. The rearrangement links TRBV19 to TRBJ1-2; D perhaps matches TRBD1 (5 bases). The CDR3: CASSIRQGGRSYGYTF. The CDR3, as DNA: TGTGCCAGTAGTATACGGCAGGGAGGACGGTCCTATGGCTACACCTTC.